The clone carrying this T cell receptor beta chain was picked up many times. Its antigen is currently unknown. The read terminates 3 residues before the CDR3 end, so the remaining end is supplied by the germline J gene. These data originate in a study of T cell clonality in common variable immunodeficiency. General study findings and limits: TCRbeta clonality was increased in CVID versus healthy controls. Common variable immunodeficiency TCR beta sequences reportedly had fewer deletions and N-nucleotide insertions.

The germline V and J ends were trimmed by 3 bases and 0 bases, with 8 bases remaining between them. CDR1 and CDR2 (germline): MNHEY, SVGEGT. The CDR3 extends over 14 amino acids. Some clones are missing from TCRdb's copy, which holds only in-frame ones; the method was immunoSEQ multiplex PCR. Sampling found about 35,000 clones, none seen once. Most patients and controls had Caucasian heritage. This sequence originates from a person aged 18-69 years in good health. The V and J genes are TRBV6-2 or TRBV6-3 and TRBJ1-1, with D unclear. The specimen was peripheral blood mononuclear cells. CDR3 bases read: TGTGCCAGCAGTTATAAACAGATGAACACTGAA. This translates into CASSYKQMNTE. The CDR3 in full is CASSYKQMNTEAFF.